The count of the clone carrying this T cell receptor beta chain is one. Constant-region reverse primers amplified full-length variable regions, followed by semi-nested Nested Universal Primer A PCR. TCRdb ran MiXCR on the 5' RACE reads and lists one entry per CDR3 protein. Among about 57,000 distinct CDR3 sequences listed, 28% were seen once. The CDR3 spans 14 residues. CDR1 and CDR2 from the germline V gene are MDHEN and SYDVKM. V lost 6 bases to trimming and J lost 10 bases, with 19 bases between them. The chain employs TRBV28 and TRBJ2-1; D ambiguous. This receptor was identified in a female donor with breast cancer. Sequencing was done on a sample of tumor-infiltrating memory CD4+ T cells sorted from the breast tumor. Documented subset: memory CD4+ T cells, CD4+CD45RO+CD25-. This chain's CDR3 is CASSSYLKSGEQFF. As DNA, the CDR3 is TGTGCCAGCAGCTCGTATTTAAAGAGTGGGGAGCAGTTCTTC.